What follows are 24 T cell receptor beta chains derived from one specimen sequenced in a study of cytomegalovirus exposure and HLA in healthy donors. 60 Vbeta and 13 Jbeta primers were used in PCR. Sequenced by immunoSEQ multiplex PCR; TCRdb stores in-frame clones only, minus some. The sample consists of some 130,000 clones, 70% to 85% of them appearing once. Input material: PBMCs. The receptors originated from a female donor in good health and CMV-seronegative.

V and J are TRBV7-7 and TRBJ2-7; D gene ambiguous. Germline-derived CDR1 and CDR2 are SSHAT and FNYEAQ (reference sequence). The CDR3 runs to 15 residues. The germline V and J ends were trimmed by 5 bases and 0 bases, with 14 bases remaining between them. CDR3 in amino acids: CASSVGDISSYEQYF. The DNA of the CDR3 is TGTGCCAGCAGCGTAGGCGACATCAGCTCCTACGAGCAGTACTTC.

V gene TRBV7-9 combines with J gene TRBJ2-1, with D possibly being TRBD2 (5 bases). Germline values: CDR1 SEHNR, CDR2 FQNEAQ (reference sequence). With 8 bases removed from V and 3 bases from J, the gap between germline ends came to 17 bases. The CDR3 has 15 amino acids. As DNA, the CDR3 is TGTGCCAGCTCCCCGCTTTGGGGAGACTACAATGAGCAGTTCTTC. Translation: CASSPLWGDYNEQFF.

The V gene is TRBV30, the J gene TRBJ1-5; 7 bases align to TRBD1. The CDR3 runs 14 residues. V dropped 5 bases and J dropped 0; count of bases not matched to a gene: 4. CDR1 is GTSNPN and CDR2 is SVGIG in the germline V gene (reference sequence). The CDR3 sequence is CAWGQENSNQPQHF. In nucleotides, the CDR3 is TGTGCCTGGGGACAGGAAAATAGCAATCAGCCCCAGCATTTT.

This CDR3 reads CASSFLGRTGEQFF. The CDR3 bases are TGTGCCAGTAGTTTCCTCGGGAGAACTGGTGAGCAGTTCTTC. V is TRBV19 and J is TRBJ2-1; maybe TRBD2 (6 bases). The CDR3 consists of 14 residues. V lost 5 bases and J lost 9, with 17 bases in between. Germline lookup yields CDR1 LNHDA and CDR2 SQIVND (reference sequence).

This clone was counted between two and nine times. The V and J genes are TRBV27 and TRBJ2-7; possible D gene TRBD1, 6 bases. Germline V lookup: CDR1 MNHEY, CDR2 SMNVEV (reference sequence). The CDR3 runs 15 residues. The ends were cut back, 5 bases at V and 1 base at J, with 15 bases in the middle. DNA for the CDR3: TGTGCCAGCAGTCTCGGGTCACAGGGTTCCTACGAGCAGTACTTC. Protein sequence: CASSLGSQGSYEQYF.

The chain uses TRBV28 and TRBJ2-7, with D unclear. The germline V and J ends were trimmed by 1 base and 4 bases, with 5 bases remaining between them. Germline assignment: CDR1 MDHEN and CDR2 SYDVKM. The CDR3 runs to 12 residues. DNA for the CDR3: TGTGCCAGCAGTTTATCCCCATACGAGCAGTACTTC. Encoded protein: CASSLSPYEQYF.

Turning to this clone: Other DNA sequences in the sample encode the same CDR3. V and J are TRBV6-1 and TRBJ2-7, with D possibly matching TRBD2 (5 bases). V was clipped by 4 bases and J by 4 bases, with 11 bases between them. Germline CDR1 reads MNHNS; CDR2 reads SASEGT. The CDR3 length is 13 residues. CDR3 DNA sequence: TGTGCCAGCAGTGTAAGAGGGCGATACGAGCAGTACTTC. Encoded protein: CASSVRGRYEQYF.

This clone was counted only a few times. CDR3 nucleotides: TGTGCCAGCAGAAGGACAGGGGACCCCCTTGGCTACACCTTC. Amino acids: CASRRTGDPLGYTF. The chain carries TRBV25-1 and TRBJ1-2; 9 bases match TRBD1. V dropped 6 bases and J dropped 7; count of bases not matched to a gene: 9. This CDR3 has 14 amino acids. Germline V gene data show CDR1 as MGHDK and CDR2 as SYGVNS.

The chain has TRBV25-1 and TRBJ2-1, with 8 bases that match TRBD1. Per germline, CDR1 MGHDK and CDR2 SYGVNS. CDR3 length equals 13 residues. With V trimmed by 8 bases and J by 1 base, 1 base remained unmatched. CDR3 in DNA: TGTGCCAGCCAGGGGGCTTCCTACAATGAGCAGTTCTTC. This translates into CASQGASYNEQFF.

The rearrangement uses TRBV7-2 and TRBJ2-2; TRBD1 aligns across 11 bases. The CDR3 totals 15 residues. With V trimmed by 5 bases and J by 5 bases, 4 bases remained unmatched. CDR1 and CDR2 from the germline V gene are SGHTA and FQGNSA. CDR3 nucleotide sequence: TGTGCCAGCAGCGCGGGACAGGGGGTAACCGGGGAGCTGTTTTTT. This gives the protein CASSAGQGVTGELFF.

The J gene is TRBJ2-5, the V gene TRBV27; D unresolved. The CDR3 covers 11 residues. The germline CDR1 and CDR2 sequences are MNHEY and SMNVEV (reference sequence). V was cut by 7 bases and J by 0 bases, with 3 bases left in between. The CDR3 bases are TGTGCCAGCACCAACCAAGAGACCCAGTACTTC. Residues: CASTNQETQYF.

CDR3 in DNA: TGTGCCAGCAGCGTTGGGGGAGGAGGCTACACCTTC. Encoded protein: CASSVGGGGYTF. The J gene is TRBJ1-2, the V gene TRBV9, with D possibly being TRBD1 (5 bases). Looked up from germline, CDR1 is SGDLS and CDR2 is YYNGEE. CDR3 size: 12 residues. Deletions cut 2 bases from V and 8 bases from J, with 10 bases between.

The chain carries TRBV5-1 and TRBJ2-7; 9 bases are shared with TRBD1. The CDR3 runs 15 residues. Germline V gene sequence: CDR1 SGHRS, CDR2 YFSETQ. V was clipped by 4 bases and J by 2 bases; unmatched bases: 7. DNA for the CDR3: TGCGCCAGCAGCCTGAGGACAGGGGCCCCCTACGAGCAGTACTTC. Translating gives CASSLRTGAPYEQYF.

The gene calls are TRBV30 and TRBJ2-2, with D unclear. V was shortened by 3 bases and J by 2 bases, with 7 bases between the two germline ends. The CDR3 is 13 amino acids. The germline CDR1 and CDR2 sequences are GTSNPN and SVGIG (reference sequence). This CDR3 is CAWRLLNTGELFF. CDR3 coding DNA: TGTGCCTGGAGACTCCTCAACACCGGGGAGCTGTTTTTT.

This clone has a handful of counts. This chain connects TRBV7-9 to TRBJ2-5; D may be TRBD2 (6 bases). Germline loops: CDR1 SEHNR, CDR2 FQNEAQ (reference sequence). This CDR3 comprises 13 residues. V was pared by 5 bases and J by 7 bases, with 14 bases between. The CDR3 spells CASSRDSKRTQYF. The CDR3 DNA sequence: TGTGCCAGCAGCCGGGACTCCAAGAGGACCCAGTACTTC.

The V and J genes are TRBV4-1 and TRBJ1-2; 10 positions agree with TRBD1. In germline, CDR1 is MGHRA, CDR2 YSYEKL. Trimming took 1 base from V and 1 from J; bases not matched to a gene: 6. The CDR3 has 17 amino acids. Here the CDR3 DNA reads TGCGCCAGCAGCCAAGCCACCGGGACAGGGGTTAACTATGGCTACACCTTC. As protein: CASSQATGTGVNYGYTF.

The chain joins TRBV10-3 to TRBJ2-2, with no clear D. The CDR3 sequence is 12 residues long. Germline-derived CDR1 and CDR2 are ENHRY and SYGVKD. Between the trimmed V and J ends, which lost 10 bases and 5 bases, there was a span of 11 bases. This CDR3 is CASRSTTGELFF. The DNA of the CDR3 is TGTGCCAGCCGTAGTACGACCGGGGAGCTGTTTTTT.

The chain combines TRBV19 with TRBJ1-2, with D possibly being TRBD1 (6 bases). The CDR3 length is 14 residues. CDR1 is LNHDA and CDR2 is SQIVND in the germline V gene (reference sequence). V was pared by 3 bases and J by 4 bases, with 12 bases between. The CDR3 DNA is TGTGCCAGTAGTATCGGGGGGCCGTCCTATGGCTACACCTTC. Encoded protein: CASSIGGPSYGYTF.

This rearrangement joins TRBV28 to TRBJ2-7; maybe TRBD1 (5 bases). V lost 5 bases and J 4 bases, leaving 18 bases between the germline ends. CDR3 length: 15 amino acids. The germline V gene encodes CDR1 MDHEN and CDR2 SYDVKM. The CDR3 DNA follows: TGTGCCAGCAGTATGGGGCAGATATCGGCTTACGAGCAGTACTTC. It is translated as CASSMGQISAYEQYF.

V and J are TRBV4-3 and TRBJ2-2, with 10 bases fitting TRBD2. J gave up 5 bases and V 4 bases, and 4 bases lay outside the gene matches. This CDR3 has 15 amino acids. The germline gives CDR1 LGHNA, CDR2 YSLEER. DNA of the CDR3: TGCGCCAGCAGCCGCCGGACTAGCGGAACCGGGGAGCTGTTTTTT. It codes for CASSRRTSGTGELFF.

The chain uses TRBV15 and TRBJ2-3; 8 nucleotides align to TRBD2. V shed 6 bases, J shed 3 bases, and the junction held 11 bases outside the gene matches. This CDR3 has 16 amino acids. The germline V gene has CDR1 LNHNV and CDR2 YYDKDF (reference sequence). The CDR3, as DNA: TGTGCCACCAGGAACGGAGCTAGCGGGCAGACAGATACGCAGTATTTT. Protein sequence: CATRNGASGQTDTQYF.

This chain joins TRBV20-1 and TRBJ2-7; no firm D call. This CDR3 has 11 residues. V shed 3 bases and J shed 6 bases, with 9 bases lying between them. Per germline, CDR1 DFQATT and CDR2 SNEGSKA (reference sequence). The CDR3 DNA follows: TGCAGTGCTAGTCTTTTCGGCGAGCAGTACTTC. Encoded protein: CSASLFGEQYF.

V gene TRBV29-1 combines with J gene TRBJ2-1, with no clear D. The CDR3 has 13 residues. V was clipped by 3 bases and J by 7 bases, with 13 bases between them. CDR1 is SQVTM and CDR2 is ANQGSEA in the germline V gene. Written as DNA, the CDR3 is TGCAGCGTTGACGGTCCCCGCGGAAATGAGCAGTTCTTC. The encoded protein is CSVDGPRGNEQFF.

The V call is TRBV29-1, the J call TRBJ2-1; 9 bases line up with TRBD2. Trimming cost V 4 bases and J 2 bases; bases outside gene matches: 3. CDR1 and CDR2 from the germline V gene are SQVTM and ANQGSEA. The CDR3 loop spans 14 amino acids. This chain's CDR3 is CSVGTSGPYNEQFF. CDR3 bases: TGCAGCGTTGGAACTAGCGGGCCCTACAATGAGCAGTTCTTC.